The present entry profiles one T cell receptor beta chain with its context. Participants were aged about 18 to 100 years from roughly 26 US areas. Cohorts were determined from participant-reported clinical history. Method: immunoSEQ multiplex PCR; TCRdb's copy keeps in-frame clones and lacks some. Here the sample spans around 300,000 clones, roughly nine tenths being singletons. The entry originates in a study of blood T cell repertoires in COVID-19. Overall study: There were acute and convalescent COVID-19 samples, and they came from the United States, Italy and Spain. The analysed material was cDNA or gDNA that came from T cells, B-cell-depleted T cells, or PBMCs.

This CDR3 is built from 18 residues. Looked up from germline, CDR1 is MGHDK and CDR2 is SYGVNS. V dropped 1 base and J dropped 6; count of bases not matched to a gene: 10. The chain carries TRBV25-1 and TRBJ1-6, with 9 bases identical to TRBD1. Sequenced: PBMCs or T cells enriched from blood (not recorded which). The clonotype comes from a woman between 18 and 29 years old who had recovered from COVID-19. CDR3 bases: TGTGCCAGCAGTGAATCGGGGGGGACAGGGTCAGGTAATTCACCCCTCCACTTT. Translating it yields CASSESGGTGSGNSPLHF.